A selection of T cell receptor beta chains follows, all from one sample in a study of blood T cell repertoires in COVID-19. Using immunoSEQ multiplex PCR, the repertoire was profiled, and TCRdb retains in-frame clones only, with some absent. Among more than 85,000 clones listed, around 90% were seen once. Sample: peripheral blood. All receptors derive from a man in his fifties or sixties with active or convalescent COVID-19. Both conserved end residues are part of each CDR3. A D gene is named only where the DNA matches it firmly. Expanded clones are given a class, and other clones once, few, many or no size at all.

j_call clone_size v_call d_call cdr3_aa cdr3_nt
TRBJ1-4 . TRBV15 TRBD1 CATSTGDSRNEKLFF TGTGCCACCAGCACAGGGGACAGTCGTAATGAAAAACTGTTTTTT
TRBJ1-5 once TRBV24-1 TRBD1 CATSENPGQGYQPQHF TGTGCCACCAGTGAAAACCCTGGACAGGGTTATCAGCCCCAGCATTTT
TRBJ2-2 . TRBV19 . CACNGGVGVGELFF TGTGCCTGCAACGGGGGAGTTGGTGTAGGGGAGCTGTTTTTT
TRBJ1-5 . TRBV5-1 . CASSLGPARSDSNQPQHF TGCGCCAGCAGCTTGGGGCCCGCCCGTTCCGATAGCAATCAGCCCCAGCATTTT
TRBJ1-2 . TRBV6-5 . CASSYSGQFYGYTF TGTGCCAGCAGTTACTCGGGGCAGTTCTATGGCTACACCTTC
TRBJ2-3 . TRBV5-4 TRBD1 CASSWEGQGTDTQYF TGTGCCAGCAGCTGGGAGGGACAGGGAACAGATACGCAGTATTTT
TRBJ2-3 . TRBV9 TRBD1 CASSVVGQASTDTQYF TGTGCCAGCAGCGTAGTCGGACAGGCTAGCACAGATACGCAGTATTTT
TRBJ2-5 . TRBV10-3 TRBD1 CAITADRAETQYF TGTGCCATCACCGCGGACAGGGCAGAGACCCAGTACTTC
TRBJ1-1 . TRBV5-6 . CASSLTGLNTEAFF TGTGCCAGCAGCCTAACGGGGTTGAACACTGAAGCTTTCTTT
TRBJ1-5 . TRBV30 . CAWNAAGDQPQHF TGTGCCTGGAACGCGGCAGGGGATCAGCCCCAGCATTTT
TRBJ1-3 . TRBV28 . CASSLWQGSGNTIYF TGTGCCAGCAGTTTATGGCAGGGCTCTGGAAACACCATATATTTT
TRBJ2-3 . TRBV3-1/TRBV3-2 TRBD2 CASSQDKGLRTSTDTQYF TGTGCCAGCAGCCAAGATAAGGGACTACGCACTAGCACAGATACGCAGTATTTT
TRBJ1-4 once TRBV27 . CASRPPGTTNEKLFF TGTGCCAGCAGACCCCCCGGGACAACTAATGAAAAACTGTTTTTT
TRBJ1-1 . TRBV4-1 . CASSQEGGPAGTEAFF TGCGCCAGCAGCCAAGAGGGGGGGCCGGCGGGCACTGAAGCTTTCTTT
TRBJ2-1 . TRBV7-9 TRBD2 CASSLEVAGYNEQFF TGTGCCAGCAGCTTAGAGGTAGCGGGCTACAATGAGCAGTTCTTC
TRBJ1-2 once TRBV27 TRBD1 CASSLGRDRTLYGYTF TGTGCCAGCAGTTTAGGGCGGGACAGAACCCTCTATGGCTACACCTTC
TRBJ1-1 . TRBV9 TRBD1 CASNPGTGGTEAFF TGTGCCAGCAACCCCGGGACAGGGGGCACTGAAGCTTTCTTT
TRBJ1-6 . TRBV5-1 TRBD1 CASSLSGTGNSSPLHF TGCGCCAGCAGCTTGTCCGGGACAGGGAATAGTTCACCCCTCCACTTT
TRBJ2-2 . TRBV19 TRBD2 CASSTGGSTGELFF TGTGCCAGTAGTACGGGGGGGTCCACCGGGGAGCTGTTTTTT
TRBJ1-1 . TRBV12-3/TRBV12-4 . CASRQSGNTEAFF TGTGCCAGCAGGCAATCAGGTAACACTGAAGCTTTCTTT
TRBJ2-5 . TRBV3-1/TRBV3-2 . CASSQTRMETQYF TGTGCCAGCAGCCAGACTAGGATGGAGACCCAGTACTTC
TRBJ2-2 . TRBV24-1 . CATSVSVANTGELFF TGTGCCACCAGTGTCTCGGTCGCGAACACCGGGGAGCTGTTTTTT
TRBJ2-2 . TRBV10-1 . CASSGSVQRKSNTGELFF TGCGCCAGCAGTGGTTCAGTGCAGCGAAAGTCGAACACCGGGGAGCTGTTTTTT
TRBJ2-7 . TRBV29-1 . CSVQDTTHYEQYF TGCAGCGTCCAGGACACAACACACTACGAGCAGTACTTC
TRBJ2-7 . TRBV6-5 . CASIPGGVDYEQYF TGTGCCAGCATACCAGGAGGGGTCGATTACGAGCAGTACTTC
TRBJ1-1 . TRBV19 . CASSIVSGETEAFF TGTGCCAGTAGTATAGTCAGCGGGGAAACTGAAGCTTTCTTT
TRBJ2-5 . TRBV2 . CASRGGGSQETQYF TGTGCCAGCAGGGGCGGAGGATCCCAAGAGACCCAGTACTTC
TRBJ1-5 . TRBV19 TRBD1 CASSMTGTGSQPQHF TGTGCCAGTAGTATGACCGGGACAGGGTCGCAGCCCCAGCATTTT
TRBJ2-5 . TRBV7-2 TRBD1 CASSLADRTGETQYF TGTGCCAGCAGCTTAGCGGACAGGACTGGGGAGACCCAGTACTTC